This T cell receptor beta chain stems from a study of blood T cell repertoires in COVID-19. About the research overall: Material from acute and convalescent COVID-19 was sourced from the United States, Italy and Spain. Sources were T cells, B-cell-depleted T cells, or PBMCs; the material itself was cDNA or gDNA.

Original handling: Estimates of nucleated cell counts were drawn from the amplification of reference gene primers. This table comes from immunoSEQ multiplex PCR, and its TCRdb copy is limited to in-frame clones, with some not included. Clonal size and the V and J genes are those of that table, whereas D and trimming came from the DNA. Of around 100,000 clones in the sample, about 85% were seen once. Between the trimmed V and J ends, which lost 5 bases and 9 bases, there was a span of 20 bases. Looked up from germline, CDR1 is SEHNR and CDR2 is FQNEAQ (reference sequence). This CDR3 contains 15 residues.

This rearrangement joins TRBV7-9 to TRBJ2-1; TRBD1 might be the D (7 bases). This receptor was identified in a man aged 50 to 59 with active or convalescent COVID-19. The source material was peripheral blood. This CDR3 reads CASSLGQTGDREQFF. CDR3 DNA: TGTGCCAGCAGCCTGGGACAGACGGGGGATCGTGAGCAGTTCTTC.